This TCR beta chain was found in a study of cytotoxic CD8 clonotypes in ibrutinib-treated CLL (TCRdb year 2021). As for the study more broadly: The cohort included around 16 treatment-naive and approximately eleven relapsed/refractory patients; under 18 were IGHV unmutated. The response samples were drawn at a median of 12 months into treatment, with a range of about 6 to 36 months. Every remission and progressive disease sample was obtained while ibrutinib was still being received by the patients. Longitudinal samples were available for 26 of the 86 trial participants. Partial responses were observed in about 25 patients and complete responses in 2; after a median follow-up of around 68 months, remission was maintained in approximately 14 patients and progression was observed in approximately 12. Cryopreserved peripheral blood mononuclear cells were collected before treatment, at response, and at either disease progression or sustained remission. An average of about 250,000 productive templates and tens of thousands of productive rearrangements was obtained per sample. The paper's findings and limits, for the study overall: Baseline clonality was found to be higher than that of age-matched healthy donors and was strongly correlated with circulating CD8+ T-cell counts. Lymph node repertoires were not examined, and the timing of sampling was not matched between patients in sustained remission and those whose disease progressed. Public clonotypes were found to be uncommon and were observed to contract or remain stable during treatment; the increase in clonality was shown to reflect expansion of private clonotypes at ibrutinib response. Clonality increased at ibrutinib response, stayed stable in sustained remission, and fell back toward baseline at progression.

On this clone itself: The clone's antigen remains unknown. The sample holds no much larger clone one base away, and base qualities are not on file.

On a MiSeq, deep resolution sequencing aimed for a depth between 1 in 1 million and 1 in 200,000 T cells, with each clonotype covered around 10x on average. TCR beta libraries were generated with the immunoSEQ hsTCRB Kit. Per the authors' processing: The data were analyzed with ImmunoSEQ Analyzer and ImmunoSEQ Data Assistant, and V, D and J gene assignments followed IMGT definitions. Clonality, with values ranging from 0 to 1, was calculated as one minus the normalized Shannon entropy of productive rearrangement frequencies. Public clonotype analysis was restricted to overrepresented clonotypes comprising at least 0.05% of each patient's repertoire. Some 13 age-matched healthy donor repertoires from immuneACCESS were used as controls for clonality. TCRdb mirrors the immuneACCESS table, restricted to in-frame sequences. Some clones are absent from its copies; in checked studies, under half trace to an unresolved V gene, and the reason for the others is unknown. V and J calls and clone size are as listed in that table; D and trimming were resolved from the DNA. This sample comprises roughly 200,000 clones, more than 75% of them detected only once. Clones ranked in the top ten supply more than 9.5% of the sample.

The time point label on this specimen signifies: about eleven months on ibrutinib. For TCR beta library preparation, roughly 2 micrograms of genomic DNA were extracted from the cryopreserved PBMCs. Longitudinal blood samples from CLL patients receiving ibrutinib monotherapy were subjected to high-throughput TCR beta sequencing. The patients were enrolled in a single-center, open-label phase 2 trial of ibrutinib monotherapy. From its cysteine to its phenylalanine, the CDR3 spans 16 amino acids. The retained sequence is limited to the CDR3, 48 bases, with the frame set at the first base. Relative to germline, V is 4 bases shorter and J is 3 bases shorter, with 19 bases between their ends. The germline V gene (reference sequence) specifies PRHDT as CDR1 and FYEKMQ as CDR2.

The source is a human donor with chronic lymphocytic leukemia. The material was PBMCs, obtained after 12 months of ibrutinib treatment. The rearrangement combines TRBV13 with TRBJ2-7; tentative D gene TRBD2, with 7 bases matching. The CDR3: CASSYRGAEGYYEQYF. The DNA sequence is given as TGTGCCAGCAGCTACCGGGGGGCGGAGGGGTACTACGAGCAGTACTTC.